Below are 23 T cell receptor beta chains sequenced from a single sample in a study of T cell responses to AZD1222 COVID-19 vaccine. The method was immunoSEQ multiplex PCR; TCRdb's version includes in-frame clones alone and lacks a portion of them. This repertoire shows about 120,000 clones, approximately 91% found once; its top ten account for around a quarter. The source was peripheral blood, collected on day 0 of AZD1222 vaccination. These receptors all come from an adult in good health.

The rearrangement uses TRBV29-1 and TRBJ2-5; TRBD2 is a possible D gene (5 bases). CDR3 size: 12 residues. Trimming stripped 6 bases from V and 7 bases from J, with 15 bases between. Germline V gene data show CDR1 as SQVTM and CDR2 as ANQGSEA. The CDR3 region is CSVLTEAATQYF. CDR3 coding DNA: TGCAGCGTCCTGACGGAGGCGGCGACCCAGTACTTC.

V is TRBV5-1 and J is TRBJ1-5, with a tentative D call TRBD1 (5 bases). The length of the CDR3 is 14 residues. In germline, CDR1 is SGHRS, CDR2 YFSETQ. Trimming stripped 2 bases from V and 3 bases from J, with 9 bases between. CDR3 loop: CASSFGGNNQPQHF. CDR3 bases: TGCGCCAGCAGCTTCGGGGGTAACAATCAGCCCCAGCATTTT.

The rearrangement joins TRBV6-5 to TRBJ1-6; possibly TRBD1 for D (5 bases). The V end was cut by 7 bases, the J end by 10 bases, with 17 bases between. Germline loops: CDR1 MNHEY, CDR2 SVGAGI. CDR3 size: 14 residues. This CDR3 is CASIQGDRGSPLHF. The CDR3 DNA is TGTGCCAGCATCCAAGGGGACCGCGGGTCACCCCTCCACTTT.

The gene calls are TRBV25-1 and TRBJ2-2; TRBD1 or TRBD2 may be the D gene (5 bases each). The CDR3 has 14 residues. V was cut by 4 bases and J by 3 bases, with 9 bases left in between. CDR1 is MGHDK, CDR2 SYGVNS, per germline. The CDR3, as DNA: TGTGCCAGCAGTGCCGGGACCTACACCGGGGAGCTGTTTTTT. Translation gives CASSAGTYTGELFF.

The chain is built from TRBV7-2 and TRBJ1-5; a weak D match, TRBD1 (6 bases). The V end lost 4 bases, the J end lost 7 bases, and 11 bases lay between the germline ends. CDR1 and CDR2 from the germline V gene are SGHTA and FQGNSA. The CDR3 runs to 13 residues. CDR3 bases: TGTGCCAGCAGCTCTAACAGGGACCAGCCCCAGCATTTT. This codes for CASSSNRDQPQHF.

This chain joins TRBV27 and TRBJ2-5; TRBD1 aligns across 8 bases. In germline, CDR1 is MNHEY, CDR2 SMNVEV (reference sequence). The CDR3 consists of 15 residues. With 2 bases clipped from V and 2 bases from J, the junction kept 4 bases outside the gene matches. The CDR3 DNA is TGTGCCAGCAGTTTACAGGGGGCACGGCAAGAGACCCAGTACTTC. This translates into CASSLQGARQETQYF.

This clone was seen just once. The V gene is TRBV5-4, the J gene TRBJ2-2, with 8 bases identical to TRBD2. This CDR3 region has 15 residues. Germline V gene data show CDR1 as SGHNT and CDR2 as YYREEE (reference sequence). After removal of 4 bases from V and 5 bases from J, the junction contained 7 bases not matched to a gene. CDR3 residues: CASSPEREWTGELFF. The DNA of the CDR3 is TGTGCCAGCAGCCCGGAGCGGGAGTGGACCGGGGAGCTGTTTTTT. The full variable domain, with the rest looked up from reference TRBV5-4 and TRBJ2-2, is ETGVTQSPTHLIKTRGQQVTLRCSSQSGHNTVSWYQQALGQGPQFIFQYYREEENGRGNFPPRFSGLQFPNYSSELNVNALELDDSALYLCASSPEREWTGELFFGEGSRLTVL.

For the CDR3, the DNA is TGTGCCAGCAGTCTTACAGGGGTCCATGGCTACACCTTC. Protein: CASSLTGVHGYTF. The chain combines TRBV12-3 or TRBV12-4 with TRBJ1-2; 7 bases are shared with TRBD1. The V segment lost 5 bases and the J segment 6 bases; nucleotides outside the gene matches: 6. CDR3 length: 13 amino acids.

The chain has TRBV5-6 and TRBJ1-1, with D unclear. V lost 1 base, J lost 11 bases, and 12 bases lay in between. The germline gives CDR1 SGHDT, CDR2 YYEEEE. The CDR3 is 12 amino acids. The CDR3, as DNA: TGTGCCAGCAGCTTGTCATCACAGACGGCTTTCTTT. Translated, it gives CASSLSSQTAFF.

This chain joins TRBV12-3 or TRBV12-4 and TRBJ1-2; D perhaps matches TRBD1 (6 bases). Between the trimmed V and J ends, which lost 7 bases and 8 bases, there was a span of 14 bases. CDR3 length: 12 amino acids. CDR3 nucleotide sequence: TGTGCCAGCACCATCACAGGGTTCGGCTACACCTTC. This codes for CASTITGFGYTF.

The rearrangement links TRBV5-1 to TRBJ1-3; D call uncertain. The CDR3 has 13 amino acids. Germline CDR1 is SGHRS and CDR2 is YFSETQ. Between the trimmed V and J ends, which lost 1 base and 0 bases, there was a span of 2 bases. The CDR3 protein is CASSLNSGNTIYF. In DNA, the CDR3 is TGCGCCAGCAGCTTGAACTCTGGAAACACCATATATTTT.

The rearrangement uses TRBV6-2 or TRBV6-3 and TRBJ2-7; D uncertain. This CDR3 has 13 amino acids. Germline V CDR1 and CDR2: MNHEY, SVGEGT. V lost 0 bases and J lost 5, with 8 bases in between. The DNA for the CDR3 is TGTGCCAGCAGTTACTCGACACGGAACGAGCAGTACTTC. Residues: CASSYSTRNEQYF.

The rearrangement joins TRBV7-9 to TRBJ1-2; 9 nucleotides line up with TRBD1. The CDR3 is made up of 16 amino acids. The germline CDR1 and CDR2 sequences are SEHNR and FQNEAQ (reference sequence). V lost 2 bases and J lost 1; bases outside the gene matches: 5. The CDR3 here is CASSLLRQGGNYGYTF. The CDR3 DNA is TGTGCCAGCAGCTTACTCAGACAGGGGGGTAACTATGGCTACACCTTC.

The J gene is TRBJ1-5, the V gene TRBV18; D not certain. CDR3 size: 14 residues. Trimming cost V 3 bases and J 0 bases, with 6 bases left between them. Germline CDR1 and CDR2: KGHSH and LQKENI. The CDR3 sequence: CASSPEDSNQPQHF. The DNA for the CDR3 is TGTGCCAGCTCACCGGAAGATAGCAATCAGCCCCAGCATTTT.

This chain links TRBV4-3 with TRBJ1-1; 8 bases are shared with TRBD1. Germline CDR1 reads LGHNA; CDR2 reads YSLEER. V lost 6 bases to trimming and J lost 1 base; unmatched junction nucleotides: 4. The CDR3 has 14 residues. This chain's CDR3 is CASSGTGKNTEAFF. The CDR3 region has the DNA TGCGCCAGCAGTGGGACAGGTAAGAACACTGAAGCTTTCTTT.

The gene calls are TRBV20-1 and TRBJ1-2, with a tentative D call TRBD1 (5 bases). The CDR3 covers 13 residues. Germline V gene sequence: CDR1 DFQATT, CDR2 SNEGSKA (reference sequence). V gave up 3 bases and J gave up 5 bases, with 13 bases separating them. CDR3 sequence (DNA): TGCAGTGCTAGTAATGGGGCCGTGTATGGCTACACCTTC. Its translation is CSASNGAVYGYTF.

The genes are TRBV5-6 and TRBJ1-1; tentatively, D is TRBD1 (6 bases). Trimming removed 4 bases from V and 0 bases from J, with 25 bases in between. Germline loops: CDR1 SGHDT, CDR2 YYEEEE. This CDR3 contains 19 residues. The CDR3 DNA reads TGTGCCAGCAGCCCGGGAGCGTTGGGGTGGACAGTCATGAACACTGAAGCTTTCTTT. Amino acid sequence: CASSPGALGWTVMNTEAFF. The full variable domain, with the rest looked up from reference TRBV5-6 and TRBJ1-1, is DAGVTQSPTHLIKTRGQQVTLRCSPKSGHDTVSWYQQALGQGPQFIFQYYEEEERQRGNFPDRFSGHQFPNYSSELNVNALLLGDSALYLCASSPGALGWTVMNTEAFFGQGTRLTVV.

This clone was observed a single time. The chain links TRBV9 to TRBJ2-1; possibly TRBD1 for D (5 bases). The CDR3 is 15 amino acids. V lost 0 bases and J lost 1, with 8 bases in between. CDR1 SGDLS and CDR2 YYNGEE come from the germline V gene. The CDR3 loop reads CASSVEGVSYNEQFF. CDR3 nucleotides: TGTGCCAGCAGCGTAGAAGGGGTTTCCTACAATGAGCAGTTCTTC.

This clone was detected once. The J gene is TRBJ1-1, the V gene TRBV18; no clear D gene. The CDR3 contains 11 residues. Germline V lookup: CDR1 KGHSH, CDR2 LQKENI. With 5 bases removed from V and 9 bases from J, the gap between germline ends came to 10 bases. The CDR3 nucleotides are TGTGCCAGCTCATCGGAGGATCAAGCTTTCTTT. Protein sequence: CASSSEDQAFF.

The chain recombines TRBV7-9 with TRBJ1-2, with D perhaps TRBD1 (6 bases). Trimming removed 4 bases at V and 8 bases at J, with 14 bases between. This CDR3 is 13 amino acids long. From germline, CDR1 is SEHNR and CDR2 FQNEAQ (reference sequence). The CDR3 is CASSSQGLEGYTF. The CDR3 DNA reads as TGTGCCAGCAGCTCACAGGGCCTGGAGGGCTACACCTTC.

V is TRBV27 and J is TRBJ1-2, with 7 positions matching TRBD1. V shed 6 bases, J shed 8 bases, and the junction held 12 bases outside the gene matches. Germline V lookup: CDR1 MNHEY, CDR2 SMNVEV (reference sequence). CDR3 length equals 14 residues. CDR3 in DNA: TGTGCCAGCAGGAGTACGGACAGGCTGTTGGGCTACACCTTC. It encodes CASRSTDRLLGYTF.

The chain employs TRBV20-1 and TRBJ1-1; D is perhaps TRBD1 (5 bases). V lost 4 bases, J lost 8 bases, and 11 bases lay in between. The CDR3 runs to 11 residues. Germline CDR1 and CDR2: DFQATT and SNEGSKA (reference sequence). Written as DNA, the CDR3 is TGCAGTGCTACTCGAGGACAAGAAGCTTTCTTT. Encoded protein: CSATRGQEAFF.

The chain carries TRBV12-3 or TRBV12-4 and TRBJ1-5, with TRBD1 matching over 11 bases. V lost 6 bases and J lost 7; bases outside the gene matches: 2. The CDR3 is 13 residues long. The CDR3 region is CASRGQGGQPQHF. The CDR3 DNA sequence: TGTGCCAGCAGGGGACAGGGGGGCCAGCCCCAGCATTTT.